What follows are 28 T cell receptor beta chains derived from one specimen sequenced in a study of response to subunit inactivated influenza vaccine. Using its own MiXCR run on the RT-PCR reads, TCRdb lists one record per CDR3 protein. Here the sample spans about 540,000 distinct CDR3 sequences, roughly a quarter being singletons. This same sample was also part of a study on T cells expressing NK-cell markers. This second study notes: The TCR beta cDNA came from 5'RACE template switching with UMIs.

The source was CD4+ T cells sorted from PBMCs, collected roughly 12 days after vaccination. The source is a man aged 50 to 59 who received an inactivated influenza vaccine.

V and J are TRBV7-2 and TRBJ1-1; D is unresolved. Germline CDR1 is SGHTA and CDR2 is FQGNSA. The length of the CDR3 is 14 residues. V was clipped by 5 bases and J by 2 bases, with 12 bases between them. The CDR3 DNA reads TGTGCCAGCAGCCCCCCCCCGGTTAACACTGAAGCTTTCTTT. It codes for CASSPPPVNTEAFF.

This clonotype was observed many times. The rearrangement links TRBV4-3 to TRBJ1-2; no definite D call. Trimming pared 0 bases from V and 1 base from J, leaving 15 bases between. Germline V gene lookup returns CDR1 LGHNA and CDR2 YSLEER. CDR3 length: 17 residues. The CDR3 is CASSQELPLASNYGYTF. CDR3 DNA sequence: TGCGCCAGCAGCCAAGAATTGCCGCTTGCAAGTAACTATGGCTACACCTTC.

This clonotype was counted between two and nine times. The chain combines TRBV6-1 with TRBJ2-5; perhaps TRBD1 as D (5 bases). The germline CDR1 and CDR2 sequences are MNHNS and SASEGT. CDR3 length equals 14 residues. Deletions cut 6 bases from V and 5 bases from J, with 16 bases between. This chain's CDR3 is CASSFGQAGETQYF. DNA for the CDR3: TGTGCCAGCAGCTTCGGACAAGCCGGGGAGACCCAGTACTTC.

This clonotype was picked up a small number of times. The genes are TRBV4-3 and TRBJ2-7; D might be TRBD1 (7 bases). The CDR3 covers 15 residues. CDR1 and CDR2 from the germline V gene are LGHNA and YSLEER. V was clipped by 1 base and J by 3 bases, with 13 bases between them. CDR3 bases: TGCGCCAGCAGCCAAGGGTCAGGGGGGTTCTACGAGCAGTACTTC. This gives the protein CASSQGSGGFYEQYF.

CDR3 loop: CASSLGGDRTDTQYF. For the CDR3, the DNA is TGCGCCAGCAGCTTGGGTGGGGATCGGACAGATACGCAGTATTTT. V is TRBV5-1 and J is TRBJ2-3; D is unresolved. Between the trimmed V and J ends, which lost 0 bases and 3 bases, there was a span of 11 bases. Germline V lookup: CDR1 SGHRS, CDR2 YFSETQ. CDR3 length: 15 amino acids. The whole variable domain, filled in from reference TRBV5-1 and TRBJ2-3, reads KAGVTQTPRYLIKTRGQQVTLSCSPISGHRSVSWYQQTPGQGLQFLFEYFSETQRNKGNFPGRFSGRQFSNSRSEMNVSTLELGDSALYLCASSLGGDRTDTQYFGPGTRLTVL.

The count of this clonotype is one. J is TRBJ1-5 and V is TRBV6-1, with TRBD1 as a possible D gene (5 bases). Germline V gene lookup returns CDR1 MNHNS and CDR2 SASEGT. CDR3 length equals 15 residues. V was trimmed by 7 bases and J by 2 bases, leaving 15 bases between them. The CDR3 loop reads CASKRQPGGNQPQHF. CDR3 sequence (DNA): TGTGCCAGCAAAAGACAGCCCGGCGGCAATCAGCCCCAGCATTTT.

This chain connects TRBV11-2 to TRBJ2-7, with TRBD1 matching 7 bases. CDR1 is SGHAT and CDR2 is FQNNGV in the germline V gene. V shed 5 bases, J shed 5 bases, and the junction held 9 bases outside the gene matches. This CDR3 is 14 amino acids long. Here the CDR3 DNA reads TGTGCCAGCAGCCCCAGCCCAACAGGGGACGAGCAGTACTTC. Protein product: CASSPSPTGDEQYF.

This clonotype was seen a few times. V gene TRBV28 combines with J gene TRBJ1-5; a weak D match, TRBD1 (5 bases). The CDR3 consists of 15 residues. Germline V gene sequence: CDR1 MDHEN, CDR2 SYDVKM. V gave up 4 bases and J gave up 8 bases, with 18 bases separating them. The DNA for the CDR3 is TGTGCCAGCAGTTCCCGGGACGGCCTTCTCAAGCCCCAGCATTTT. Protein product: CASSSRDGLLKPQHF.

The V gene is TRBV28, the J gene TRBJ1-5; D gene uncertain. Germline lookup yields CDR1 MDHEN and CDR2 SYDVKM. The CDR3 has 13 amino acids. V was shortened by 6 bases and J by 3 bases, with 9 bases between the two germline ends. The CDR3 nucleotides read TGTGCCAGCAGCTCGAAACTCAATCAGCCCCAGCATTTT. It encodes CASSSKLNQPQHF.

This clonotype was counted between two and nine times. The chain is built from TRBV4-3 and TRBJ2-7; D unresolved. This CDR3 comprises 15 residues. V lost 1 base and J 1 base, leaving 11 bases between the germline ends. Germline V gene data show CDR1 as LGHNA and CDR2 as YSLEER. In nucleotides, the CDR3 is TGCGCCAGCAGCCAAGGATTAGTGGGGTCCTACGAGCAGTACTTC. It codes for CASSQGLVGSYEQYF.

The CDR3 nucleotides read TGCGCCAGCAGCTCCCCGGACAGAGCCACTGAAGCTTTCTTT. Translating it yields CASSSPDRATEAFF. The rearrangement uses TRBV5-1 and TRBJ1-1, with TRBD1 as a possible D gene (6 bases). Trimming took off 3 bases at V and 4 bases at J, with 13 bases between the two ends. The germline V gene has CDR1 SGHRS and CDR2 YFSETQ. The CDR3 consists of 14 residues.

The CDR3 DNA is TGTGCCAGCAGTTACTCGCGTAGGAACACTGAAGCTTTCTTT. Protein: CASSYSRRNTEAFF. This chain uses TRBV6-5 with TRBJ1-1, with no clear D. The CDR3 covers 14 residues. From germline, CDR1 is MNHEY and CDR2 SVGAGI. The V end lost 0 bases, the J end lost 1 base, and 6 bases lay between the germline ends.

This CDR3 is CASSPRTSGSINEQYF. The CDR3 region has the DNA TGCGCCAGCAGCCCTCGGACTAGCGGGAGTATCAACGAGCAGTACTTC. The chain combines TRBV5-1 with TRBJ2-7; 13 bases are a match to TRBD2. The junction had 9 bases not matched to a gene; V was cut back by 4 bases and J by 5 bases. Germline-derived CDR1 and CDR2 are SGHRS and YFSETQ. This CDR3 region has 16 residues.

The genes are TRBV7-2 and TRBJ2-7; possibly TRBD2 for D (5 bases). Trimming stripped 7 bases from V and 6 bases from J, with 19 bases between. The CDR3 has 14 amino acids. Germline CDR1 SGHTA, CDR2 FQGNSA. CDR3 bases: TGTGCCAGCACCACCTTACCCGGAGGTATCGAGCAGTACTTC. This gives the protein CASTTLPGGIEQYF.

This clonotype was seen only a few times. This chain's CDR3 is CASSQDGTPTGYTF. The CDR3 region has the DNA TGCGCCAGCAGCCAGGATGGGACACCGACTGGCTACACCTTC. The chain couples TRBV5-1 to TRBJ1-2; the D gene is possibly TRBD1 (6 bases). This CDR3 region has 14 residues. The V gene lost 4 bases and the J gene lost 7 bases, with 17 bases spanning the gap. The V gene's germline CDR1 is SGHRS and CDR2 YFSETQ.

The chain has TRBV29-1 and TRBJ1-1; the D gene is possibly TRBD1 (5 bases). The CDR3 sequence is 13 residues long. V was pared by 4 bases and J by 2 bases, with 11 bases between. Germline CDR1 and CDR2: SQVTM and ANQGSEA. In DNA, the CDR3 is TGCAGCGTTGGCTCGGGGCCAAACACTGAAGCTTTCTTT. It encodes CSVGSGPNTEAFF.

The chain uses TRBV19 and TRBJ2-7, with 7 bases identical to TRBD2. Germline CDR1 is LNHDA and CDR2 is SQIVND (reference sequence). Losses at the gene ends were 7 bases for V and 0 bases for J; bases not matched to a gene: 6. CDR3 size: 14 residues. The chain's CDR3 is CASTRDYPSYEQYF. The CDR3 region has the DNA TGTGCCAGTACCAGGGACTACCCCTCCTACGAGCAGTACTTC.

This clonotype has a handful of counts. This chain connects TRBV6-2 or TRBV6-3 to TRBJ2-7; 8 positions agree with TRBD1. Trimming removed 0 bases from V and 3 bases from J; junction bases left unmatched: 4. The germline V gene encodes CDR1 MNHEY and CDR2 SVGEGT. This CDR3 is built from 15 residues. CDR3 in amino acids: CASSYSRGQVYEQYF. The CDR3 DNA follows: TGTGCCAGCAGTTACTCAAGGGGACAGGTCTACGAGCAGTACTTC.

The CDR3 bases are TGTGCCAGCAGCCAAGAATTGGATTACAGGGGTACGAAGGCTGAAGCTTTCTTT. Protein: CASSQELDYRGTKAEAFF. This chain links TRBV4-2 with TRBJ1-1, with 7 bases matching TRBD1. With V trimmed by 0 bases and J by 6 bases, 16 bases remained unmatched. CDR3 length: 18 residues. Germline lookup yields CDR1 LGHNA and CDR2 YNFKEQ.

This clonotype was seen only a few times. V gene TRBV5-1 combines with J gene TRBJ1-1; 9 nucleotides agree with TRBD1. This CDR3 is 15 amino acids long. The germline V gene has CDR1 SGHRS and CDR2 YFSETQ. V shed 1 base and J 4 bases; nucleotides not matched to a gene: 5. The CDR3 here is CASSLTGGVGTEAFF. The CDR3 DNA sequence: TGCGCCAGCAGCTTGACAGGGGGCGTCGGCACTGAAGCTTTCTTT.

J is TRBJ1-1 and V is TRBV7-6, with TRBD1 identical over 10 bases. Germline CDR1 is SGHVS and CDR2 is FNYEAQ. The CDR3 extends over 16 amino acids. The junction had 12 bases not matched to a gene; V was cut back by 5 bases and J by 6 bases. The CDR3 sequence: CASSVSRTGGSAEAFF. The CDR3 coding sequence is TGTGCCAGCAGCGTCTCAAGGACAGGGGGGAGCGCTGAAGCTTTCTTT. The variable domain in full, with the rest retrieved from reference TRBV7-6 and TRBJ1-1, is GAGVSQSPRYKVTKRGQDVALRCDPISGHVSLYWYRQALGQGPEFLTYFNYEAQQDKSGLPNDRFSAERPEGSISTLTIQRTEQRDSAMYRCASSVSRTGGSAEAFFGQGTRLTVV.

This clonotype was observed a few times. V and J are TRBV20-1 and TRBJ1-2; the match to TRBD1 covers 7 bases. Germline V gives CDR1 DFQATT, CDR2 SNEGSKA (reference sequence). The CDR3 consists of 13 residues. V trimming: 6 bases; J trimming: 4 bases; junction bases outside the gene matches: 8. The chain's CDR3 is CSAKTGLVYGYTF. The DNA of the CDR3 is TGCAGTGCCAAGACAGGGCTCGTCTATGGCTACACCTTC.

The CDR3 region is CASSPVIYGYTF. CDR3 DNA sequence: TGTGCCAGCAGTCCAGTCATCTATGGCTACACCTTC. The chain employs TRBV6-2 or TRBV6-3 and TRBJ1-2; D is unclear. The CDR3 is made up of 12 amino acids. Germline V gene sequence: CDR1 MNHEY, CDR2 SVGEGT. V was shortened by 5 bases and J by 4 bases, with 8 bases between the two germline ends.

This chain joins TRBV24-1 and TRBJ2-1; a possible D gene is TRBD1 (5 bases). V was clipped by 4 bases and J by 12 bases, with 12 bases between them. There are 12 residues in the CDR3. Germline loops: CDR1 KGHDR, CDR2 SFDVKD. CDR3 in amino acids: CATSEQGLGQFF. The CDR3 DNA reads TGTGCCACCAGTGAGCAGGGCCTAGGGCAGTTCTTC.

The chain recombines TRBV11-2 with TRBJ2-1; D not certain. CDR3 size: 16 residues. The V end lost 4 bases, the J end lost 3 bases, and 16 bases lay between the germline ends. Germline values: CDR1 SGHAT, CDR2 FQNNGV. The CDR3 reads CASSSRGRSSYNEQFF. Here the CDR3 DNA reads TGTGCCAGCAGCTCCCGTGGTAGGTCCAGCTACAATGAGCAGTTCTTC.

This clonotype was seen many times. The chain recombines TRBV2 with TRBJ2-1; D assignment may be TRBD1 or TRBD2 (5 bases each). V lost 4 bases and J 5 bases, leaving 9 bases between the germline ends. This CDR3 region has 13 residues. Germline values: CDR1 SNHLY, CDR2 FYNNEI. As DNA, the CDR3 is TGTGCCAGCAGTGTGGGACCTGACAATGAGCAGTTCTTC. Protein product: CASSVGPDNEQFF.

This clonotype was picked up a small number of times. The chain combines TRBV6-5 with TRBJ1-1; D perhaps matches TRBD1 (5 bases). V lost 2 bases and J 0 bases, leaving 7 bases between the germline ends. The germline CDR1 and CDR2 sequences are MNHEY and SVGAGI. CDR3 size: 14 residues. The CDR3 loop reads CASSYGGVNTEAFF. The DNA for the CDR3 is TGTGCCAGCAGTTACGGAGGGGTGAACACTGAAGCTTTCTTT.

This clonotype occurred a few times. The gene calls are TRBV7-9 and TRBJ1-2; TRBD1 is a possible D gene (5 bases). Germline values: CDR1 SEHNR, CDR2 FQNEAQ (reference sequence). Trimming stripped 5 bases from V and 7 bases from J, with 11 bases between. The CDR3 runs 12 residues. The CDR3 DNA sequence: TGTGCCAGCAGCCCAGACAGTGGTGGCTACACCTTC. It translates to CASSPDSGGYTF. Drawing the rest from reference TRBV7-9 and TRBJ1-2, the complete variable domain is DTGVSQNPRHKITKRGQNVTFRCDPISEHNRLYWYRQTLGQGPEFLTYFQNEAQLEKSRLLSDRFSAERPKGSFSTLEIQRTEQGDSAMYLCASSPDSGGYTFGSGTRLTVV.